This T cell receptor (beta chain) was sequenced during a study of T cell responses to AZD1222 COVID-19 vaccine. For this clone: Its antigen is not known.

The CDR3 covers 15 residues. V was clipped by 4 bases and J by 4 bases; unmatched bases: 7. Germline V lookup: CDR1 LGHDT, CDR2 YNNKEL (reference sequence). Sequencing used immunoSEQ multiplex PCR; TCRdb keeps in-frame clones, though not all of them. This sample yields more than 100,000 clones, of which 89% are seen a single time; about 4.5% belongs to the top ten. Findings of the study overall: CD4 TCRs covered the whole spike, strongest at regions 160-218 and 743-854. It was only after the peak T cell response that any repertoires were sampled. Compared with day 0, the breadth and depth of the Spike-specific TCR repertoire rose significantly after two doses of AZD1222.

This chain uses TRBV3-1 (or the pseudogene TRBV3-2) with TRBJ1-2; 9 nucleotides match TRBD1. The starting material was peripheral blood, obtained on day 0 of AZD1222 vaccination. This TCR was recovered from an adult in good health. CDR3: CASSLGQTGGYGYTF. CDR3 nucleotides: TGTGCCAGCAGCCTCGGACAGACAGGGGGCTATGGCTACACCTTC.